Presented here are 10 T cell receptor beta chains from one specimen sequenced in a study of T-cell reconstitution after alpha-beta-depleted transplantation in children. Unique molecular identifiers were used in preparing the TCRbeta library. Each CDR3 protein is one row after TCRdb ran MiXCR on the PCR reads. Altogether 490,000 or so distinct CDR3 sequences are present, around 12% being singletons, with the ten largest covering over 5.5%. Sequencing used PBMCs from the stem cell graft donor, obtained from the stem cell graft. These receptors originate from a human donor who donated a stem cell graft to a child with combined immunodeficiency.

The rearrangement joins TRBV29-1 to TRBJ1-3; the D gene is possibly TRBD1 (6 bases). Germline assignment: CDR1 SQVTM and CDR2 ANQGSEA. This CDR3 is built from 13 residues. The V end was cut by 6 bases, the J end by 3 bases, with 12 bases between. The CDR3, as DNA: TGCAGCGTCCTGACAGGAGGTGGAAACACCATATATTTT. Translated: CSVLTGGGNTIYF. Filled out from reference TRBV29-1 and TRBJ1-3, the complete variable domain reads SAVISQKPSRDICQRGTSLTIQCQVDSQVTMMFWYRQQPGQSLTLIATANQGSEATYESGFVIDKFPISRPNLTFSTLTVSNMSPEDSSIYLCSVLTGGGNTIYFGEGSWLTVV.

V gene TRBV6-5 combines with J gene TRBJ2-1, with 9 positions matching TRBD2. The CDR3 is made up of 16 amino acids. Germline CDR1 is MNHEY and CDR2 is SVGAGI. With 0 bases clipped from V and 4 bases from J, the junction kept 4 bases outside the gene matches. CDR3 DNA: TGTGCCAGCAGTTACTCAAGCGGGGGGCCTTACAATGAGCAGTTCTTC. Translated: CASSYSSGGPYNEQFF.

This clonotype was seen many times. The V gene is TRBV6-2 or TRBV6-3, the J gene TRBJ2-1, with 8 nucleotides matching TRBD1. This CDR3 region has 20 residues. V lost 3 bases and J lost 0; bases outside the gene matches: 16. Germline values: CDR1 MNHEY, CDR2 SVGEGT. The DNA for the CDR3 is TGTGCCAGCAGTTATACAATACCTTGGGACAGGATGAGCTCCTACAATGAGCAGTTCTTC. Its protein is CASSYTIPWDRMSSYNEQFF.

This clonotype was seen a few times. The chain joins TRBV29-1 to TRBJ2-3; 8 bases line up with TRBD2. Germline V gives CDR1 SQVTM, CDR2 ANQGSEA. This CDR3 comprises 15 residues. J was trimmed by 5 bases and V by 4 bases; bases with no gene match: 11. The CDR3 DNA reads TGCAGCGTTGGAGTGGACGGGGGGGCCAGAGATACGCAGTATTTT. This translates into CSVGVDGGARDTQYF.

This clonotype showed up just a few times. The DNA of the CDR3 is TGTGCCAGCAGCTTCGGACAGGCTTTTAATTCACCCCTCCACTTT. It specifies CASSFGQAFNSPLHF. This chain connects TRBV9 to TRBJ1-6; TRBD1 matches 7 bases. The CDR3 is 15 residues long. Trimming took 4 bases from V and 6 from J; bases not matched to a gene: 7. Germline CDR1 is SGDLS and CDR2 is YYNGEE.

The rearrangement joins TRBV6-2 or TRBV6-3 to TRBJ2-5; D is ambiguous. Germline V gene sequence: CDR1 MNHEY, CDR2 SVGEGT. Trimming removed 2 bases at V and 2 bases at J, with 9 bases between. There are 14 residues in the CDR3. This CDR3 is CASSYAAVQETQYF. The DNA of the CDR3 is TGTGCCAGCAGTTACGCGGCAGTTCAAGAGACCCAGTACTTC.

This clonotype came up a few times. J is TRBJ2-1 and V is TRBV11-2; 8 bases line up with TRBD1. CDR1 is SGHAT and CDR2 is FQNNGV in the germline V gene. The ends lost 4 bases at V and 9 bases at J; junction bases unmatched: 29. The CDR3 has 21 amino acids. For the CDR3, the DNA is TGTGCCAGCAGCTCATCCCGGACAGGGTTTTTGGGACTCCCTAAAGTCAGTGAGCAGTTCTTC. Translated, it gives CASSSSRTGFLGLPKVSEQFF. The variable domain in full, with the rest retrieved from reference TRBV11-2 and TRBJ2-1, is EAGVAQSPRYKIIEKRQSVAFWCNPISGHATLYWYQQILGQGPKLLIQFQNNGVVDDSQLPKDRFSAERLKGVDSTLKIQPAKLEDSAVYLCASSSSRTGFLGLPKVSEQFFGPGTRLTVL.

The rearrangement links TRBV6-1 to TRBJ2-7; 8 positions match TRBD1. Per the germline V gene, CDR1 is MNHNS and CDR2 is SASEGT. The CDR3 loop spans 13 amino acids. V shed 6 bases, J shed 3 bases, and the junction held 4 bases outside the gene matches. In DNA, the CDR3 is TGTGCCAGCAGGGGGGACAGGAGCTACGAGCAGTACTTC. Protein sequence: CASRGDRSYEQYF.

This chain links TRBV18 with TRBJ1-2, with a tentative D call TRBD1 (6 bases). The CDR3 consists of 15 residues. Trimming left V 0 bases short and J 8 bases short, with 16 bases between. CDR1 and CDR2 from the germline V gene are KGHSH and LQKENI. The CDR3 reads CASSPPDRLEGGYTF. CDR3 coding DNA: TGTGCCAGCTCACCACCCGACAGGCTCGAAGGGGGCTACACCTTC.

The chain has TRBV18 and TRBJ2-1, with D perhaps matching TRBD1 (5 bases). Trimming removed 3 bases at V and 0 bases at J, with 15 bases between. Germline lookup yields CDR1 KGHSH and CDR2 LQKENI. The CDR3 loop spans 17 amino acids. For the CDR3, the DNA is TGTGCCAGCTCACCTGATCAGGGTTCAAGCTCCTACAATGAGCAGTTCTTC. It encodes CASSPDQGSSSYNEQFF.